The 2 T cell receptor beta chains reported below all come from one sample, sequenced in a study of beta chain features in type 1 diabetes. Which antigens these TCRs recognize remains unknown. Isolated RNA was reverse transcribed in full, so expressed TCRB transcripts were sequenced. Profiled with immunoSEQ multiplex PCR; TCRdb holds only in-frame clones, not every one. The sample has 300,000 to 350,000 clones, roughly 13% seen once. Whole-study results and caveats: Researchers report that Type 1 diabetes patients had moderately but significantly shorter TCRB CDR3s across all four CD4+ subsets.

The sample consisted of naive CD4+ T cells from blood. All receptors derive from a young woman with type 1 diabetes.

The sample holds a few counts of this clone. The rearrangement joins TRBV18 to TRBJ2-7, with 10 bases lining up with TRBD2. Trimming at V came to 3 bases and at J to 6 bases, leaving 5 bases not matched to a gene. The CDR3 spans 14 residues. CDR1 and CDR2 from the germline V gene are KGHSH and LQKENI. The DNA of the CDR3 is TGTGCCAGCTCACCTTTACTAGCGGGAAGCGAGCAGTACTTC. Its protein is CASSPLLAGSEQYF.

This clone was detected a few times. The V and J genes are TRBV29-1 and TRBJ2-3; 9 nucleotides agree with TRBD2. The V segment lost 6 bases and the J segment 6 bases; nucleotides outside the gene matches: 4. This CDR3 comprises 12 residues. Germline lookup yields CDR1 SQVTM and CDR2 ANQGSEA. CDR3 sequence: CSVRTSADTQYF. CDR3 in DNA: TGCAGCGTCCGGACTAGCGCCGATACGCAGTATTTT.